Below, one T cell receptor beta chain is given with its context. In its sample, this clonotype was seen a few times. What antigen it recognizes has not been identified. No much larger clone exists at a distance of one base, and base qualities are not known. The data belong to a study of response to subunit inactivated influenza vaccine (dated by TCRdb to the late 2010s). Concerning the study at large: Deep quantitative T cell receptor repertoire profiling was used in the study to track responses to a trivalent subunit inactivated influenza vaccine. Findings and caveats that apply to the study as a whole: It was suggested by the authors that each seasonal influenza vaccination may recruit only a limited number of new T cells.

Library preparation used RT-PCR. The sequencer listed for this sample is Illumina HiSeq 2500. The raw public reads went through TCRdb reprocessing: fastp at Q25, MiXCR clone calling, in-frame beta chains kept. Each entry is one CDR3 protein sequence, shown with its most common DNA and genes. This sample lists just under 550,000 distinct CDR3 sequences; less than 25% were detected once. The top ten clonotypes cover 2.5% to 3.5% of the sample. This sample was shared with a second study, whose subject was T cells expressing NK-cell markers. Reported in the second study: TCR beta cDNA libraries were made by 5'RACE template switching that added a universal primer site and unique molecular identifiers. TCR beta-chain repertoires were profiled in sorted CD3+CD56+NKG2C+, CD3+CD56+NKG2C- and CD3+CD56-NKG2C+ T-cell subsets from seven or eight donors. Seven of the eight sequenced donors were HCMV-seropositive and one was HCMV-seronegative. To restrict sorting to alphabetaTCR-expressing T cells, an anti-gammadeltaTCR antibody was added in several experiments. In about six donors, the dominant CD3+CD56+NKG2C+ clonotypes were found to rank among the top 10 CD8+ clonotypes and to make up roughly 1.0-7.0% of CD8+ T cells. Those dominant clonotypes were again the most abundant among CD3+CD56-NKG2C+ cells in a few donors, at about 28.3-60.1%. Whether the expanded NKG2C-expressing T cell clones were specific for HCMV antigens was left unclear. The eight sequenced donors were randomly selected healthy volunteers, three men and five women. To determine HCMV serostatus, a commercial ELISA kit was used to detect HCMV-specific IgG in serum. Peripheral blood mononuclear cells were isolated from blood by Ficoll density gradient centrifugation. CD4+ and CD8+ T cells were isolated from PBMC by magnetic immunoseparation with Miltenyi isolation kits. Priming for cDNA synthesis came from the TCR beta constant segment, and two successive PCR amplification steps followed. Sequencing of the libraries produced 2 x 150 bp reads on Illumina HiSeq 2000/2500, MiSeq or NextSeq. MIGEC handled demultiplexing of the reads and grouping by UMI, while MiTCR was used to assemble and quantify clonotypes. To exclude erroneous sequences, any TCR cDNA sequence not supported by at least two reads was discarded. Downstream repertoire analysis used the tcR package, and clonotypes were matched across fractions by CDR3 nucleotide sequence plus V segment. VDJmatch was used to annotate antigen specificity against VDJdb, with one amino acid substitution in CDR3 allowed.

The starting material was CD4+ T cells sorted from PBMCs, obtained about 11 days after vaccination. The clonotype was recovered from a man between 45 and 60 years old who received an inactivated influenza vaccine. Donor details come from another sample of the same person, matched by shared clones.

This receptor has the CDR3 CASSQGWDGQDEQYF. In nucleotide form, the sequence is TGTGCCAGCAGCCAAGGTTGGGATGGACAGGACGAGCAGTACTTC. This receptor chain uses TRBV3-1 and TRBJ2-7, and 7 junction bases match TRBD1. Including the terminal cysteine and phenylalanine, the CDR3 comprises 15 residues. Only the CDR3 portion is preserved as DNA: 45 bases, with reading frame beginning at the first base. For this chain, trimming is 1 base at the V end and 5 bases at the J end, and the number of junction bases without a gene match is 8. The CDR1 and CDR2 encoded by the germline V gene (reference sequence) are LGHDT and YNNKEL.